This entry features one T cell receptor (beta chain) sequence. Its specificity is not known. TCRdb's copy holds only in-frame clones and misses some; the assay was immunoSEQ multiplex PCR. Of 20,000 to 30,000 clones listed, about 78% are singletons. Germline trimming cut 5 bases from V and 1 base from J; bases unmatched to any gene: 7. CDR1 and CDR2 from the germline V gene are MNHEY and SMNVEV (reference sequence). CDR3 length equals 17 residues. This specimen comes from a study of cytotoxic CD8 clonotypes in ibrutinib-treated CLL. Notes on the study in general: Clonotypes that were public were uncommon, and they contracted or stayed stable on treatment. Clonality rose at ibrutinib response and fell back toward baseline at progression.

Material: PBMCs, obtained before ibrutinib treatment. This TCR was sampled from a human donor with chronic lymphocytic leukemia. V and J are TRBV27 and TRBJ2-6; 8 positions agree with TRBD2. Written as DNA, the CDR3 is TGTGCCAGCAGTCCGATAGCGGGGACTTCTGGGGCCAACGTCCTGACTTTC. This codes for CASSPIAGTSGANVLTF.